This T cell receptor beta chain was sequenced in a study of cytomegalovirus exposure and HLA in healthy donors. This clone came up a few times. Deletions cut 1 base from V and 6 bases from J, with 11 bases between. The CDR3 is 14 amino acids. Germline lookup yields CDR1 SGHKS and CDR2 YYEKEE (reference sequence). PCR primers comprised 60 Vbeta and 13 Jbeta primers. Data came from immunoSEQ multiplex PCR; TCRdb stores just in-frame clones and leaves some out. The top ten hold roughly 3% of the sample, which has about 200,000 clones, about 80% seen once. The TCR comes from a woman aged 25 to 39 in good health and CMV-seronegative. Sample: PBMCs. V usage is TRBV5-5 and J usage is TRBJ2-4; D gene ambiguous. CDR3 region: CASSLSGLGNIQYF. The CDR3 nucleotides are TGTGCCAGCAGCTTGTCAGGCCTCGGAAACATTCAGTACTTC.